These T cell receptor beta chains were read from a single sample in a study of blood T cells in healthy people across ages. TCRdb re-analysed the 5' RACE reads in MiXCR, keeping a single row per CDR3 protein. The sample holds around 850,000 distinct CDR3 sequences, about 37% seen once. The specimen was blood. These receptors originate from a man aged 18-30 years in good health. Each CDR3 is given with its conserved first and last residue. D genes are given only for firm matches. A row's size may be missing; if present it is once, few, many or a size class.

j_call	clone_size	d_call	v_call	cdr3_aa	cdr3_nt
TRBJ2-1	few	.	TRBV7-2	CASSAAGSSMEQFF	TGTGCCAGCAGCGCGGCGGGTAGCTCTATGGAGCAGTTCTTC
TRBJ1-1	.	.	TRBV12-3/TRBV12-4	CATTGPATSNTEAFF	TGTGCCACCACGGGGCCGGCAACTTCGAACACTGAAGCTTTCTTT
TRBJ2-1	few	.	TRBV7-6	CASSPDNNEQFF	TGTGCCAGCAGTCCAGACAACAATGAGCAGTTCTTC
TRBJ2-3	few	.	TRBV29-1	CSVGHRSPDTQYF	TGCAGCGTTGGCCACAGGTCCCCAGATACGCAGTATTTT
TRBJ2-7	few	.	TRBV14	CASSQGGSEQYF	TGTGCCAGCAGCCAAGGAGGGTCCGAGCAGTACTTC
TRBJ1-2	.	.	TRBV12-3/TRBV12-4	CASGPSTTNYGYTF	TGTGCCAGCGGGCCCAGTACTACTAACTATGGCTACACCTTC
TRBJ2-7	many	.	TRBV7-2	CASSLARSSYEQYF	TGTGCCAGCAGCTTAGCGCGAAGCTCCTACGAGCAGTACTTC
TRBJ2-5	.	TRBD2	TRBV12-3/TRBV12-4	CASSFASGGIRNEQYF	TGTGCCAGCAGTTTCGCTAGCGGGGGGATTCGGAATGAGCAGTACTTC
TRBJ1-1	.	.	TRBV4-3	CASSQGISRNTEAFF	TGCGCCAGCAGCCAAGGGATAAGTAGGAACACTGAAGCTTTCTTT
TRBJ1-2	many	.	TRBV7-2	CASSLDLANHYGYTF	TGTGCCAGCAGCTTAGATCTGGCCAACCACTATGGCTACACCTTC
TRBJ2-5	.	TRBD1	TRBV11-2	CASSPHGTGQETQYF	TGTGCCAGCAGCCCACACGGGACAGGACAAGAGACCCAGTACTTC
TRBJ1-3	.	.	TRBV12-3/TRBV12-4	CASSLAAPTGLNTIYF	TGTGCCAGCAGTTTAGCCGCCCCGACAGGACTAAACACCATATATTTT
TRBJ1-1	few	.	TRBV29-1	CSVVTPGPRWAFF	TGCAGCGTTGTCACCCCGGGCCCCAGATGGGCTTTCTTT
TRBJ1-2	.	.	TRBV7-9	CASSGGLYYGYTF	TGTGCCAGCAGCGGGGGACTCTACTATGGCTACACCTTC
TRBJ2-3	.	TRBD2	TRBV12-3/TRBV12-4	CASSSVRAGGRTDTQYF	TGTGCCAGCAGTTCCGTACGAGCGGGGGGACGGACAGATACGCAGTATTTT